Sequencing of this TCR beta chain was carried out in a study of blood T cell repertoires in COVID-19 (dated by TCRdb to the early 2020s). The study in broad terms: The collaborator samples originated in the United States, Italy and Spain and spanned the acute and convalescent phases of COVID-19. The material from the prospective study consisted of cDNA or gDNA derived from T cells, B-cell-depleted T cells, or PBMCs. Deeply sampled blood TCRbeta repertoires from subjects exposed to, actively infected with, or recovered from COVID-19 were included in the dataset. The repertoires were released in a freely available public database meant as a resource for research on the immune response to SARS-CoV-2. Samples came from the ongoing ImmuneRACE study (first 160 participants) plus 1,254 subjects from 6 global collaborators. The sample metadata nearly always contained a de-identified subject ID, COVID-19 status, age in years and sex. HLA class I and class II types, where available, came from metadata supplied by the sample provider rather than from assay-based typing. Summary of the overall study and its limitations: Clinical and demographic metadata were provided uncurated, with the amount varying by source and participant.

TCRbeta CDR3 regions were amplified from genomic DNA using the immunoSEQ Assay, a bias-controlled multiplex PCR. The authors' pipeline ran thus. The number of nucleated cells in each sample was estimated from the amplification of reference gene primers within the assay. Sequence reads were collapsed and filtered to measure the absolute abundance of every unique TCRbeta CDR3 rearrangement. Productive Simpson clonality was computed per sample as the square root of Simpson's diversity index over productive rearrangements. Sourced from immuneACCESS, this table was stored by TCRdb with only in-frame sequences that have V and J called. A share of the clones is absent; for the studies checked, an unresolved V gene accounts for under half, and the remainder has no known explanation. The D gene and trimming were derived from the DNA, and the V and J assignments and clone size from that table. This sample holds around 170,000 clones; roughly 81% were observed only once. About an eighth of the sample comes from the top ten.

Per the germline V gene, LGHNA is the CDR1 and YNFKEQ is the CDR2. Relative to germline, V is missing 5 bases and J is missing 4 bases, with 8 bases of the junction outside any gene match. The CDR3, cysteine through phenylalanine, is 15 amino acids long. Kept here is only the CDR3 DNA, which spans 45 bases and is read in frame from base 1. For this clone: It lacks a known antigen. It has no much larger one-base neighbor in the sample; base qualities were not kept.

At one collaborating source in Seattle, patients were enrolled during active infection and were followed longitudinally through the course of disease. The collaborating institutions used their own protocols to collect whole blood in K2EDTA tubes. For TCRbeta analysis, collaborator samples were shipped as frozen whole blood, as isolated PBMCs, or as DNA extracted from either sample type. Source material: peripheral blood. This clonotype originated in a woman older than 75 with COVID-19, enrolled during active disease. The chain joins TRBV4-2 to TRBJ2-7, with 10 central nucleotides matching TRBD1. CDR3 protein: CASSVSGTGVYEQYF. The DNA reads TGTGCCAGCAGCGTATCCGGGACAGGGGTTTACGAGCAGTACTTC.